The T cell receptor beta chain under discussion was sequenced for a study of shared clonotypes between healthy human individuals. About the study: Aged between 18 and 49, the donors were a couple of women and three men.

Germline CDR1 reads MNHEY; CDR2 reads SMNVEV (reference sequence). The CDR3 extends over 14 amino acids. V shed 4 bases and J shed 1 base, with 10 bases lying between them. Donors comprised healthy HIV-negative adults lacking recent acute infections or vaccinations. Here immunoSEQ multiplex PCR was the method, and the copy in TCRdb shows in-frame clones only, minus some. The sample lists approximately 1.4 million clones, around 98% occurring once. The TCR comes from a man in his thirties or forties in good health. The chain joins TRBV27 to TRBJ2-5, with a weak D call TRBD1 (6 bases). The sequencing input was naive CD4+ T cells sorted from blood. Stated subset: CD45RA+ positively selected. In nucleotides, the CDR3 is TGTGCCAGCAGTTATACAGGGCGCCAAGAGACCCAGTACTTC. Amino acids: CASSYTGRQETQYF.